This TCR beta chain was identified during a study of T cell responses to AZD1222 COVID-19 vaccine. In the study overall: Second doses were pooled across both intervals (about 4 or about 12 weeks). The study, taken as a whole, reports: Baseline serostatus was positive in only a handful of AZD1222 recipients.

Assay used: immunoSEQ multiplex PCR; TCRdb lists only in-frame clones, some missing. The sample contains about 160,000 clones, about 92% of which appear only once. Concerning this clone itself: What it binds is not known.

Per germline, CDR1 WNHNN and CDR2 SYGVQD (reference sequence). The CDR3 runs to 13 residues. V lost 3 bases to trimming and J lost 2 bases, with 7 bases between them. V is TRBV10-1 and J is TRBJ1-1; D not certain. The TCR originated in an adult in good health. The sequenced sample was peripheral blood, obtained on day 0 of AZD1222 vaccination. Here the CDR3 reads CASSDPGNTEAFF. The CDR3 DNA follows: TGCGCCAGCAGTGACCCAGGAAACACTGAAGCTTTCTTT.